Here is one TCR beta chain with its context. Its recognized antigen is unknown. No much larger clone exists at a distance of one base, and base qualities are not known. Whole blood was collected in K2EDTA tubes by collaborating institutions according to the institutions' own protocols. For TCRbeta analysis, collaborator samples were shipped as frozen whole blood, as isolated PBMCs, or as DNA extracted from either sample type. Looking up the germline V gene yields CDR1 SNHLY and CDR2 FYNNEI. Including cysteine and phenylalanine, the CDR3 has 18 amino acids. Of the read, only the CDR3 DNA is kept; its 54 bases are in frame from base 1. V lost 5 bases and J lost 1 base, and the count of bases not matched to a germline gene is 9. TCRbeta CDR3 regions were amplified from genomic DNA using the immunoSEQ Assay, a bias-controlled multiplex PCR. Regarding the original processing steps: The number of nucleated cells in each sample was estimated from the amplification of reference gene primers within the assay. To quantify the absolute abundance of each unique TCRbeta CDR3 rearrangement, sequence reads were collapsed and filtered. Productive Simpson clonality was computed per sample as the square root of Simpson's diversity index over productive rearrangements. TCRdb stores this immuneACCESS table with in-frame sequences only. Part of the clones is absent; in the studies checked, under half of the shortfall reflects unresolved V genes, and no reason is known for the rest. V, J and clone size are taken as reported in that table, and D and trimming were inferred from the DNA itself. A total of 45,000 to 50,000 clones appear in this sample, approximately 81% of them only once. Approximately 6% of the sample comes from the top ten.

The data are from a study of blood T cell repertoires in COVID-19 (dated by TCRdb to 2020 to 2022). Study-wide context: The collaborator samples originated in the United States, Italy and Spain and spanned the acute and convalescent phases of COVID-19. Sample metadata almost always included a de-identified subject ID, COVID-19 status, age in years and sex. A freely available public database, intended as a resource for researchers studying the immune response to SARS-CoV-2, is where the repertoires were released. The dataset comprised deeply sampled blood TCRbeta repertoires from subjects exposed to, actively infected with, or recovered from COVID-19. The material from the prospective study consisted of cDNA or gDNA derived from T cells, B-cell-depleted T cells, or PBMCs. Where available, HLA class I and class II types were obtained from metadata supplied by the sample provider rather than from assay-based typing. The samples were drawn from two sources: the first 160 participants of the ongoing ImmuneRACE study, and some 1,300 subjects contributed by 6 global collaborators. General conclusions and limits of the study: Clinical and demographic metadata were provided uncurated, with the amount varying by source and participant.

This clonotype was obtained from a woman aged 55 to 70 with acute or convalescent COVID-19. The V and J segments used are TRBV2 and TRBJ2-4; 12 of the junction bases match TRBD2. Material for sequencing was peripheral blood. The DNA sequence reads TGTGCCAGCAGTTTCGGACTAGCGGGATTGTCGGCCAAAAACATTCAGTACTTC. Its amino acids are CASSFGLAGLSAKNIQYF.